The present T cell receptor beta chain was sequenced within a study of blood T cells in healthy people across ages. In this sample, this clonotype turned up once. A junction boundary mismatches the germline segment, possibly from a read error. Together with a sample-barcoded 5' primer, a J-beta primer mix was included in a second PCR lasting about 6 to 11 cycles. TCRdb reanalysed the 5' RACE reads using MiXCR and keeps one entry per CDR3 protein. The sample carries some 1.6 million distinct CDR3 sequences, about 35% recorded once. In germline, CDR1 is SGHRS, CDR2 YFSETQ. This CDR3 has 13 amino acids. This rearrangement joins TRBV5-1 to TRBJ2-3; 7 nucleotides agree with TRBD1. The origin of this receptor is a woman aged 30 to 39 in good health. The sample consisted of blood. DNA for the CDR3: TGCGCCAGCAGCTTAACGAGGACAGGTACGCAGTATTTT. Its translation: CASSLTRTGTQYF.